This entry features one T cell receptor (beta chain) sequence. Possible read error: a much larger clone is one base away. The conserved closing phenylalanine or tryptophan is absent in this CDR3, likely reflecting a read error. This sample is drawn from a study of glioma-infiltrating T cells. This CDR3 contains 13 residues. CDR1 DFQATT and CDR2 SNEGSKA come from the germline V gene (reference sequence). V lost 0 bases to trimming and J lost 10 bases, with 15 bases between them. Using RNA template, CDR3s of TCR alpha and beta were amplified with iRepertoire arm-PCR. A single record per CDR3 protein comes from TCRdb applying MiXCR to the multiplex PCR reads. The sample has about 400,000 distinct CDR3 sequences; less than 50% are singletons.

The sequencing input was glioma tissue, nonneoplastic brain tissue, or PBMCs (not recorded which). The sequence was obtained from a human donor with low-grade glioma or glioblastoma, undergoing nonglioma brain surgery, or in good health (not recorded which). This rearrangement joins TRBV20-1 to TRBJ2-5; no reliable D call. The CDR3 region has the DNA TGCAGTGCTAGAGACCCAATCCAGAAGGTCCAGTACCTC. Translating gives CSARDPIQKVQYL.